This TCR beta chain was identified in a study of a mutant IDH1 vaccine in newly diagnosed glioma. Study-level background: Weeks 1, 3, 5, 7, 11, 15, 19 and 23 were when patients received their eight vaccinations. The treated population exhibited a male proportion of roughly 62%, a female proportion of roughly 40%, and a mean age of approximately 41 years. Beforehand, treatment had been radiotherapy, temozolomide, or both; the majority received both.

Assay: immunoSEQ multiplex PCR; the TCRdb copy retains only in-frame clones and omits some. The sample contains over 50,000 clones, around 80% of which appear only once. V was shortened by 3 bases and J by 3 bases, with 15 bases between the two germline ends. The CDR3 spans 16 residues. Germline lookup yields CDR1 LNHDA and CDR2 SQIVND (reference sequence). Study-level findings and limits: Among patients, approximately 93% showed immune responses induced by the vaccine.

Worth noting for this clone: Antigen unknown.

Time point described: week 5, during vaccination. A single vaccine dose contained 300 ug of mutant IDH1 20-mer peptide, and topical imiquimod was used with it. The chain is built from TRBV19 and TRBJ1-5; the D is unclear. The sequence was collected from a man between 25 and 39 years old with glioma. The sequencing here drew on PBMCs, taken from a glioma patient whose treatment included an IDH1 peptide vaccine. The CDR3 DNA is TGTGCCAGTAGTATTTCTCTGCGCCCAGTCAATCAGCCCCAGCATTTT. This codes for CASSISLRPVNQPQHF.